This T cell receptor (beta chain) was captured by sequencing in a study of blood T cells in healthy people across ages. Overall study results and limits: Fewer expanded clones and more diversity marked long-lived versus aged donors. Older age coincided with a roughly linear decline in TCR beta diversity per million T cells.

Alongside a J-beta primer mix, a sample-barcoded 5' primer served in a second PCR lasting about 7 to 12 cycles. A template-switch adaptor containing 12 random nucleotides labeled each cDNA molecule. TCRdb re-called the 5' RACE reads through MiXCR, storing one row per CDR3 protein. Found here are about 940,000 distinct CDR3 sequences, roughly 48% of them singletons; the top ten hold roughly 13%. Each donor had about 9.6 milliliters of peripheral blood drawn. Concerning this clonotype: What it recognizes is unknown.

This CDR3 region has 15 residues. Germline V CDR1 and CDR2: SNHLY, FYNNEI. The V gene lost 3 bases and the J gene lost 7 bases, with 18 bases spanning the gap. This clonotype was obtained from a man aged 30 to 39 in good health. The sequencing input was blood. The chain has TRBV2 and TRBJ1-2, with D maybe TRBD1 (6 bases). The DNA of the CDR3 is TGTGCCAGCAGTGATCTGGGAACGGGGGGCTGTGGCTACACCTTC. It specifies CASSDLGTGGCGYTF.